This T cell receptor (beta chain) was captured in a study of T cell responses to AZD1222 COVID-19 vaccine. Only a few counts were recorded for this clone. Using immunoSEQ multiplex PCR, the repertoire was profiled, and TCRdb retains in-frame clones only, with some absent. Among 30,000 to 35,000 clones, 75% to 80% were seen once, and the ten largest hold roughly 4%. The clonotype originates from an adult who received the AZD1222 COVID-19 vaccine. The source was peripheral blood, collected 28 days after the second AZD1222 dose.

CDR3 nucleotide sequence: TGTGCCAGCAGCTCACGGACAGGGAGGGGGGAAAAACTGTTTTTT. It encodes CASSSRTGRGEKLFF. The chain combines TRBV7-9 with TRBJ1-4; 8 positions agree with TRBD1. CDR3 length equals 15 residues. Trimming at V came to 4 bases and at J to 8 bases, leaving 9 bases not matched to a gene. Germline values: CDR1 SEHNR, CDR2 FQNEAQ (reference sequence).